The 23 T cell receptor beta chains reported below all come from one sample, sequenced in a study of OX40 agonist ivuxolimab in advanced cancers. TCRdb keeps only in-frame clones here, not all; method: immunoSEQ multiplex PCR. This table has 30,000 or so clones, about 80% appearing once. Sequencing was performed on CD4+ or CD8+ T cells sorted from blood, taken in a trial of the OX40 agonist ivuxolimab. Receptors were obtained from an adult with an advanced solid tumor such as melanoma, head and neck, liver or kidney cancer.

This clone is a singleton in its sample. This chain uses TRBV5-1 with TRBJ1-2; D perhaps matches TRBD1 (5 bases). The CDR3 contains 15 residues. The germline V gene has CDR1 SGHRS and CDR2 YFSETQ. V was clipped by 2 bases and J by 4 bases, with 15 bases between them. In DNA, the CDR3 is TGCGCCAGCAGCTTCAGCGGAGGGGCAGTCTATGGCTACACCTTC. This translates into CASSFSGGAVYGYTF.

This chain connects TRBV30 to TRBJ2-3, with 7 bases that match TRBD1. This CDR3 has 17 amino acids. The trim removed 3 bases at V and 3 bases at J, leaving 15 bases unmatched. Germline V gene data show CDR1 as GTSNPN and CDR2 as SVGIG (reference sequence). The CDR3 sequence is CAWSHRQGKFGTDTQYF. The CDR3 nucleotides are TGTGCCTGGAGCCACAGACAGGGTAAATTTGGAACAGATACGCAGTATTTT.

The V gene is TRBV4-1, the J gene TRBJ2-5; 10 bases line up with TRBD2. There are 15 residues in the CDR3. Germline lookup yields CDR1 MGHRA and CDR2 YSYEKL. After removal of 4 bases from V and 5 bases from J, the junction contained 7 bases not matched to a gene. CDR3 in DNA: TGCGCCAGCAGCCCCGCTAGCGGGGGATGGGAGACCCAGTACTTC. It yields the protein CASSPASGGWETQYF.

The chain carries TRBV5-1 and TRBJ2-7; 7 bases are a match to TRBD1. V was pared by 3 bases and J by 2 bases, with 11 bases of the junction left unmatched. Germline V gene sequence: CDR1 SGHRS, CDR2 YFSETQ. The CDR3 has 16 amino acids. CDR3 residues: CASSSNLGTVAYEQYF. The CDR3 DNA reads as TGCGCCAGCAGCTCGAACCTAGGGACAGTCGCCTACGAGCAGTACTTC.

This sequence joins TRBV5-1 and TRBJ2-1, with 15 positions matching TRBD2. With 4 bases clipped from V and 2 bases from J, the junction kept 4 bases outside the gene matches. The CDR3 loop spans 17 amino acids. Looked up from germline, CDR1 is SGHRS and CDR2 is YFSETQ. The CDR3: CASSPRTSGGAYNEQFF. The CDR3 DNA reads as TGCGCCAGCAGCCCACGGACTAGCGGGGGGGCCTACAATGAGCAGTTCTTC.

The rearrangement links TRBV18 to TRBJ1-5, with 7 bases lining up with TRBD1. Germline CDR1 is KGHSH and CDR2 is LQKENI. This CDR3 comprises 16 residues. The V segment lost 5 bases and the J segment 0 bases; nucleotides outside the gene matches: 7. The CDR3 is CASSTTGQISNQPQHF. The CDR3 DNA follows: TGTGCCAGCTCAACTACGGGACAGATTAGCAATCAGCCCCAGCATTTT.

The chain employs TRBV15 and TRBJ2-7, with D perhaps matching TRBD1 (6 bases). Germline-derived CDR1 and CDR2 are LNHNV and YYDKDF (reference sequence). The length of the CDR3 is 15 residues. Trimming took off 0 bases at V and 1 base at J, with 10 bases between the two ends. The CDR3: CATSRDSQGSYEQYF. In DNA form, the CDR3 reads TGTGCCACCAGCAGAGATAGTCAGGGGTCCTACGAGCAGTACTTC.

This clone occurred a few times. The chain couples TRBV7-9 to TRBJ2-3, with TRBD1 matching over 8 bases. V lost 4 bases, J lost 6 bases, and 3 bases stayed unmatched. CDR3 length: 13 amino acids. Per the germline V gene, CDR1 is SEHNR and CDR2 is FQNEAQ (reference sequence). The CDR3 DNA is TGTGCCAGCAGCTCCCGGGACAGGGATACGCAGTATTTT. Translating gives CASSSRDRDTQYF.

This chain connects TRBV23-1 to TRBJ2-7; perhaps TRBD2 as D (5 bases). TRBV23-1 is noted as an ORF with a role that remains uncertain. This CDR3 region has 20 residues. V was pared by 0 bases and J by 1 base, with 25 bases between. CDR3 coding DNA: TGCGCCAGCAGTCAATCGTCGCGCTCCCCCATGGACGGGAATTCCTACGAGCAGTACTTC. Translation: CASSQSSRSPMDGNSYEQYF.

The chain is built from TRBV30 and TRBJ2-7; possible D gene TRBD2, 5 bases. Trimming shortened V by 3 bases and J by 2 bases, and 17 bases separated the two germline ends. The germline CDR1 and CDR2 sequences are GTSNPN and SVGIG (reference sequence). The CDR3 spans 15 residues. Here the CDR3 DNA reads TGTGCCTGGAGCGGACTGGTAAGCGCCACCTACGAGCAGTACTTC. Amino acids: CAWSGLVSATYEQYF.

V is TRBV23-1 and J is TRBJ2-5, with 10 bases matching TRBD1. TRBV23-1 falls under the ORF class, with uncertain function. The CDR3 contains 14 residues. Trimming at V came to 8 bases and at J to 5 bases, leaving 8 bases not matched to a gene. Here the CDR3 reads CASRPTGGRETQYF. In DNA, the CDR3 is TGCGCCAGCCGCCCGACAGGGGGCAGGGAGACCCAGTACTTC.

V gene TRBV2 combines with J gene TRBJ2-1; 9 bases match TRBD2. There are 15 residues in the CDR3. Germline loops: CDR1 SNHLY, CDR2 FYNNEI. The trim removed 4 bases at V and 6 bases at J, leaving 7 bases unmatched. CDR3 in DNA: TGTGCCAGCAGTGCCCTAGCGGGACAAATCAATGAGCAGTTCTTC. Translated: CASSALAGQINEQFF.

The rearrangement links TRBV10-3 to TRBJ1-5; TRBD1 agrees at 9 bases. The CDR3 spans 16 residues. V was pared by 3 bases and J by 4 bases, with 7 bases of the junction left unmatched. CDR1 is ENHRY and CDR2 is SYGVKD in the germline V gene. Here the CDR3 reads CAISDSDRGDNQPQHF. The CDR3 DNA is TGTGCCATCAGTGATTCCGACAGGGGGGATAATCAGCCCCAGCATTTT.

The chain has TRBV5-1 and TRBJ1-1; D ambiguous. The V end was cut by 4 bases, the J end by 0 bases, with 16 bases between. This CDR3 has 16 residues. Germline CDR1 and CDR2: SGHRS and YFSETQ. The CDR3 DNA follows: TGCGCCAGCAGCCTCCTTGCAGGCCCCATGAACACTGAAGCTTTCTTT. Its protein product is CASSLLAGPMNTEAFF.

This chain links TRBV11-1 with TRBJ2-1; TRBD2 matches 8 bases. CDR3 length: 15 residues. Germline V gives CDR1 SGHAT, CDR2 FQDESV (reference sequence). The V and J ends lost 0 bases and 6 bases, in that order; junction bases with no gene match: 4. CDR3 residues: CASSLALGTSNEQFF. The DNA of the CDR3 is TGTGCCAGCAGCTTAGCCCTTGGGACTAGCAATGAGCAGTTCTTC.

The CDR3 DNA reads TGTGCCAGTCAAGTCACGCGGGACACGGGACCTAACACTGAAGCTTTCTTT. This gives the protein CASQVTRDTGPNTEAFF. The chain carries TRBV19 and TRBJ1-1, with D maybe TRBD1 (6 bases). The CDR3 is made up of 17 amino acids. V gave up 8 bases and J gave up 2 bases, with 24 bases separating them. Germline V lookup: CDR1 LNHDA, CDR2 SQIVND (reference sequence).

This rearrangement joins TRBV5-1 to TRBJ2-5; the match to TRBD2 covers 8 bases. This CDR3 spans 15 amino acids. Trimming cost V 6 bases and J 4 bases; bases outside gene matches: 11. Germline CDR1 SGHRS, CDR2 YFSETQ. As DNA, the CDR3 is TGCGCCAGCACGGGAAGCGGGGGAGCGCTAGAGACCCAGTACTTC. The encoded protein is CASTGSGGALETQYF. Combining the CDR3 with reference TRBV5-1 and TRBJ2-5 gives the whole variable domain KAGVTQTPRYLIKTRGQQVTLSCSPISGHRSVSWYQQTPGQGLQFLFEYFSETQRNKGNFPGRFSGRQFSNSRSEMNVSTLELGDSALYLCASTGSGGALETQYFGPGTRLLVL.

The chain links TRBV5-4 to TRBJ2-1, with 9 bases aligning to TRBD2. Germline CDR1 is SGHNT and CDR2 is YYREEE (reference sequence). With V trimmed by 1 base and J by 5 bases, 7 bases remained unmatched. CDR3 length: 16 residues. CDR3 sequence (DNA): TGTGCCAGCAGCTTGAGGGCGGCGGGGGGGAACAATGAGCAGTTCTTC. Its protein is CASSLRAAGGNNEQFF.

The rearrangement links TRBV7-6 to TRBJ1-5; D unresolved. This CDR3 region has 15 residues. The V gene lost 1 base and the J gene lost 9 bases, with 16 bases spanning the gap. Germline V gene data show CDR1 as SGHVS and CDR2 as FNYEAQ. CDR3 bases: TGTGCCAGCAGCTTAGGACATCCGATCAATGGGCCCCAGCATTTT. Its protein product is CASSLGHPINGPQHF. Filled out from reference TRBV7-6 and TRBJ1-5, the complete variable domain reads GAGVSQSPRYKVTKRGQDVALRCDPISGHVSLYWYRQALGQGPEFLTYFNYEAQQDKSGLPNDRFSAERPEGSISTLTIQRTEQRDSAMYRCASSLGHPINGPQHFGDGTRLSIL.

The V gene is TRBV19, the J gene TRBJ1-5; the D is unclear. Deletions cut 3 bases from V and 6 bases from J, with 21 bases between. Germline V gene lookup returns CDR1 LNHDA and CDR2 SQIVND (reference sequence). The CDR3 spans 17 residues. The CDR3 spells CASSIGFNADGGQPQHF. In DNA form, the CDR3 reads TGTGCCAGTAGTATTGGGTTTAACGCAGACGGAGGTCAGCCCCAGCATTTT.

This clone has more than one count but fewer than ten. The chain employs TRBV5-1 and TRBJ1-5; TRBD1 matches 9 bases. Germline assignment: CDR1 SGHRS and CDR2 YFSETQ. V was clipped by 4 bases and J by 5 bases; unmatched bases: 4. CDR3 length: 14 residues. CDR3 bases: TGCGCCAGCAGCCCGGACAGGGGTGATCAGCCCCAGCATTTT. The encoded protein is CASSPDRGDQPQHF.

J is TRBJ2-7 and V is TRBV2; 15 positions match TRBD2. The CDR3 sequence is 15 residues long. V was clipped by 6 bases and J by 3 bases; unmatched bases: 3. CDR1 and CDR2 (germline): SNHLY, FYNNEI. The CDR3 bases are TGTGCCAGCAGAGAGGGACTAGCGGGGGGCTACGAGCAGTACTTC. This gives the protein CASREGLAGGYEQYF. Together with reference TRBV2 and TRBJ2-7, the CDR3 gives the full variable domain: EPEVTQTPSHQVTQMGQEVILRCVPISNHLYFYWYRQILGQKVEFLVSFYNNEISEKSEIFDDQFSVERPDGSNFTLKIRSTKLEDSAMYFCASREGLAGGYEQYFGPGTRLTVT.

The gene calls are TRBV14 and TRBJ2-2; 11 nucleotides align to TRBD2. V trimming: 6 bases; J trimming: 5 bases; junction bases outside the gene matches: 2. The CDR3 has 14 residues. CDR1 is SGHDN, CDR2 FVKESK, per germline. The CDR3 DNA is TGTGCCAGCAGGACTAGCGGGGCTACCGGGGAGCTGTTTTTT. Residues: CASRTSGATGELFF.